This T cell receptor beta chain was identified during a study of blood T cell repertoires in COVID-19. Trimming cost V 0 bases and J 9 bases; bases outside gene matches: 8. The germline V gene encodes CDR1 SGHRS and CDR2 YFSETQ. The CDR3 totals 16 residues. TCRdb keeps only in-frame clones here, not all; method: immunoSEQ multiplex PCR. The sample carries 90,000 to 120,000 clones, 80% to 90% recorded once. This TCR was sampled from a woman older than 75 with acute or convalescent COVID-19. The chain joins TRBV5-1 to TRBJ1-6; 8 positions agree with TRBD1. The sequenced material came from peripheral blood. The CDR3 loop reads CASSLVWTGLGSPLHF. The CDR3, as DNA: TGCGCCAGCAGCTTGGTTTGGACAGGGCTCGGTTCACCCCTCCACTTT.